One sample yielded the 10 T cell receptor beta chains listed below, sequenced in a study of shared clonotypes between healthy human individuals. Produced via immunoSEQ multiplex PCR; TCRdb's table is partial and in-frame only. This sample has roughly 2 million clones, with approximately 95% found just once. Input material: naive CD4+ T cells sorted from blood. As for subset: CD45RA+ positively selected. The receptors were gathered from a man aged 18 to 30 in good health.

The table lists this clone with a count of one. The chain combines TRBV27 with TRBJ2-5; weak D call: TRBD2 (5 bases). The CDR3 is 14 residues long. The V and J ends lost 6 bases and 0 bases respectively, with 11 bases between them. Per germline, CDR1 MNHEY and CDR2 SMNVEV (reference sequence). In DNA, the CDR3 is TGTGCCAGCAGGAGGACTCCTAACCAAGAGACCCAGTACTTC. Encoded protein: CASRRTPNQETQYF.

V gene TRBV6-1 combines with J gene TRBJ1-1, with 10 positions matching TRBD1. This CDR3 has 15 residues. V shed 0 bases and J 8 bases; nucleotides not matched to a gene: 6. The germline V gene has CDR1 MNHNS and CDR2 SASEGT. CDR3 DNA sequence: TGTGCCAGCAGTGAAGCGGGGACAGGGGTGAGGGAAGCTTTCTTT. Its translation is CASSEAGTGVREAFF.

This clone is a singleton in its sample. Other DNA sequences in this specimen translate into the identical CDR3. J is TRBJ2-7 and V is TRBV6-5, with TRBD2 matching over 11 bases. Trimming took 6 bases from V and 2 from J; bases not matched to a gene: 3. The CDR3 is 14 amino acids. CDR1 and CDR2 from the germline V gene are MNHEY and SVGAGI. CDR3 DNA: TGTGCCAGCAGGGGGACTAGCGGAACCTACGAGCAGTACTTC. This codes for CASRGTSGTYEQYF.

The chain employs TRBV2 and TRBJ2-2; 7 positions agree with TRBD1. The CDR3 spans 14 residues. With V trimmed by 6 bases and J by 4 bases, 5 bases remained unmatched. Germline V gene lookup returns CDR1 SNHLY and CDR2 FYNNEI. The CDR3 nucleotides read TGTGCCAGCAGGCAATGGGACAGCACCGGGGAGCTGTTTTTT. This codes for CASRQWDSTGELFF.

The sample holds one count of this clone. The chain joins TRBV7-2 to TRBJ2-2; perhaps TRBD2 as D (8 bases). The V end was cut by 5 bases, the J end by 6 bases, with 13 bases between. Germline V lookup: CDR1 SGHTA, CDR2 FQGNSA. This CDR3 is 14 amino acids long. The CDR3 DNA follows: TGTGCCAGCAGCAGGGGGCGGGAGGCCGGGGAGCTGTTTTTT. Translated: CASSRGREAGELFF.

The chain combines TRBV10-1 with TRBJ2-3; no firm D call. Germline-derived CDR1 and CDR2 are WNHNN and SYGVQD (reference sequence). The CDR3 totals 13 residues. Trimming shortened V by 3 bases and J by 5 bases, and 9 bases separated the two germline ends. CDR3 region: CASSDRVGDTQYF. The DNA of the CDR3 is TGCGCCAGCAGTGACAGAGTAGGAGATACGCAGTATTTT.

This rearrangement joins TRBV27 to TRBJ1-4, with D tentatively TRBD1 (6 bases). CDR1 MNHEY and CDR2 SMNVEV come from the germline V gene (reference sequence). V gave up 3 bases and J gave up 5 bases, with 13 bases separating them. CDR3 size: 15 residues. CDR3 bases: TGTGCCAGCAGTTTTTATTCAGGGGCCAATGAAAAACTGTTTTTT. Translation: CASSFYSGANEKLFF.

This chain connects TRBV10-3 to TRBJ1-5; 7 bases match TRBD1. Unmatched junction bases numbered 6, after V lost 5 bases and J lost 5 bases. Germline CDR1 and CDR2: ENHRY and SYGVKD. This CDR3 comprises 14 residues. This CDR3 is CAISPDRADQPQHF. The CDR3 DNA sequence: TGTGCCATCAGTCCTGACAGGGCCGATCAGCCCCAGCATTTT.

As to this clone: Other DNA variants within this sample encode the same CDR3. The V call is TRBV6-5, the J call TRBJ2-7; 11 positions agree with TRBD2. Germline V gene data show CDR1 as MNHEY and CDR2 as SVGAGI. The CDR3 sequence is 16 residues long. With 0 bases clipped from V and 1 base from J, the junction kept 2 bases outside the gene matches. CDR3 in DNA: TGTGCCAGCAGTTACTCGGGGACTAGCGGTTCCTACGAGCAGTACTTC. As protein: CASSYSGTSGSYEQYF.

CDR3 sequence (DNA): TGTGCCAGCAGTCCCCCCGACAGGGTCCACGAGCAGTACTTC. It encodes CASSPPDRVHEQYF. This sequence joins TRBV28 and TRBJ2-7, with 7 bases lining up with TRBD1. Trimming removed 5 bases from V and 5 bases from J; junction bases left unmatched: 9. Germline V CDR1 and CDR2: MDHEN, SYDVKM. The CDR3 length is 14 residues.